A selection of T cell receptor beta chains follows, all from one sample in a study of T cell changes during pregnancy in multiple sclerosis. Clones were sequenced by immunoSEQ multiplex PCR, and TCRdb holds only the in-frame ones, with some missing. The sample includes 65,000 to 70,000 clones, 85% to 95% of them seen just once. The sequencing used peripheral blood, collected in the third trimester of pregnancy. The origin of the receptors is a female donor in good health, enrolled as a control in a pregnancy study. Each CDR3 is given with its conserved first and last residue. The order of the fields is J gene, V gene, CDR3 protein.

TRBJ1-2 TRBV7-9 CASSYGRDYGYTF
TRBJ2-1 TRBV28 CASRGSGADSYNEQFF
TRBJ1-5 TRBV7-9 CASSLGGTGDQPQHF
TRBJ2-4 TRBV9 CASSAGGSLAKNIQYF
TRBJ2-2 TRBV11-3 CASRPSSGNTGELFF
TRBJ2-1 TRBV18 CASSPLAASYNEQFF
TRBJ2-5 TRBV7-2 CASSLRASGVVETQYF
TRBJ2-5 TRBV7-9 CASSLWGGNQETQYF
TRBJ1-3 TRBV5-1 CASSLGGSDTIYF
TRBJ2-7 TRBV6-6 CASSRSGQGPDEQYF
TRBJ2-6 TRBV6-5 CASRAVSGANVLTF
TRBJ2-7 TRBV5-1 CASSLAVLAGGYEQYF
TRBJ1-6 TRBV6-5 CASSPWTEYNSPLHF
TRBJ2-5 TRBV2 CASLDRGFSGETQYF
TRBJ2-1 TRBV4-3 CASSQDSGNNEQFF
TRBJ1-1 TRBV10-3 CAIRQGSSSSAEAFF
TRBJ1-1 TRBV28 CASSLAETADTEAFF
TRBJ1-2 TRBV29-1 CSVVAGLANYGYTF
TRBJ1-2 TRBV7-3 CASSPGQGIPSNYGYTF
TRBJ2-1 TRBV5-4 CASSPAPREDNEQFF
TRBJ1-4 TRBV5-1 CASSPEINEKLFF
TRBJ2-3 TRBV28 CAGGGGAGEGDTDTQYF
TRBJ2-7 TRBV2 CASSEQLAGSREQYF
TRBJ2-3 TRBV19 CASSMFWREGRGSTDTQYF
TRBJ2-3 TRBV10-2 CASSESGQPGLAGGAERLTDTQYF
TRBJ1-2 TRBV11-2 CASSLVLRAAIGYTF
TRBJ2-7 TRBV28 CASSSGTGGYEQYF
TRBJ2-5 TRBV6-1 CASSSGGLGETQYF
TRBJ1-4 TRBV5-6 CASNSLSRQYEKLFF
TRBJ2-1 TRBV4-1 CASSQSSGGTSYNEQFF
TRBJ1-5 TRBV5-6 CASSLGGGINQPQHF
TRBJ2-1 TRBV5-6 CASSSWGAGTSDNEQFF
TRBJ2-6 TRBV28 CAAGTGGAGANVLTF
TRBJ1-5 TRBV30 CAWSGQGEGNQPQHF
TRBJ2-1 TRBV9 CASSVLGQGNNEQFF
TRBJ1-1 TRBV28 CASSPIRQGGSTEAFF
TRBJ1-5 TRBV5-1 CASSLTGNSNQPQHF
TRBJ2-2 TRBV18 CASSPSVSGSNIGELFF
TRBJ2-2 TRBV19 CASRGGGGPGELFF
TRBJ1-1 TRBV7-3 CASSSYREREAFF
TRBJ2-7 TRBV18 CASSPPSGGGVYEQYF
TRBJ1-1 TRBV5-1 CASSHLTGNPLLNTEAFF
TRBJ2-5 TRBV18 CASSPFRQAQETQYF
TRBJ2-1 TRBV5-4 CASSLGSASASYNEQFF
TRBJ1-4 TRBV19 CASSSKPANMLATNEKLFF
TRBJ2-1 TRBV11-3 CASSAQGRAYNEQFF
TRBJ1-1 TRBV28 CASSPADREDLAFF
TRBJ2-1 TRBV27 CASSSLLAGPYNEQFF
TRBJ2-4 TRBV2 CASHSAGLARLSQYF